A selection of T cell receptor beta chains follows, all from one sample in a study of blood T cell dynamics during melanoma immunotherapy. Produced via immunoSEQ multiplex PCR; TCRdb's table is partial and in-frame only. The data show 15,000 or so clones, roughly 92% seen once. Specimen: blood, collected from a patient treated with checkpoint blockade. All receptors derive from a human donor with melanoma. CDR3s leave out the opening cysteine and the closing phenylalanine or tryptophan.

length	V	J	CDR3
12	TRBV2	TRBJ2-5	ASTRRGGQQTQY
12	TRBV7-2	TRBJ2-3	ASSASGGGHTQY
13	TRBV7-3	TRBJ2-1	ASSLGGASYNEQF
15	TRBV19	TRBJ1-4	ASKGVWGRAANEKLF
15	TRBV10-3	TRBJ2-7	AISESLGVARSYEQY
12	TRBV5-1	TRBJ2-7	ASSFDRARYEQY
13	TRBV6-6	TRBJ1-6	ASNEPGQGNSPLH
15	TRBV4-1	TRBJ2-3	ASSQTPAGAGSDTQY
14	TRBV5-4	TRBJ2-7	ASSPGASGVPYEQY
11	TRBV5-1	TRBJ2-7	ASTMSFFDEQY
14	TRBV11-2	TRBJ2-3	ASSRLVRGGPNTQY
13	TRBV9	TRBJ1-2	ASSPAPGTNYGYT
9	TRBV20-1	TRBJ2-7	SATTPGGGY
12	TRBV7-2	TRBJ2-7	ASSLAGGVAEQY
11	TRBV11-3	TRBJ2-3	ASSNRGQSTQY
13	TRBV5-1	TRBJ1-2	ASSLDLGANYGYT
13	TRBV6-6	TRBJ1-5	ASSYRQGDSQPQH
12	TRBV7-9	TRBJ2-5	ASSLPREQETQY
11	TRBV6-5	TRBJ1-1	ASSYEENTEAF
14	TRBV27	TRBJ2-5	ASSQTTGGLQETQY
10	TRBV11-3	TRBJ2-5	ASSSGGTSQY
12	TRBV19	TRBJ1-1	ASSTIQGNTEAF
13	TRBV30	TRBJ1-3	AWSRGPGSGNTIY
10	TRBV29-1	TRBJ1-2	SVEATGGGYT
10	TRBV28	TRBJ1-1	ASKPLNTEAF
15	TRBV4-2	TRBJ2-2	ASSQGVSGDNTGELF
14	TRBV5-1	TRBJ1-4	ASSLSAAGRNEKLF
13	TRBV2	TRBJ1-1	ASSEARAGNTEAF
14	TRBV7-3	TRBJ2-6	ASSYYSASGANVLT
11	TRBV28	TRBJ1-5	ASSEVGNQPQH
13	TRBV9	TRBJ2-5	ASSVSGRSIETQY
14	TRBV28	TRBJ2-3	ASSFLGGRRTDTQY
13	TRBV5-6	TRBJ1-6	ASSLGPVGNSPLH
11	TRBV7-2	TRBJ2-3	ASSIRRADTQY
14	TRBV9	TRBJ1-2	ASSAFDRTGLGGYT
12	TRBV4-1	TRBJ1-2	ASSQDRSLFGYT
13	TRBV30	TRBJ1-1	AWSVPRGWNTEAF
14	TRBV6-5	TRBJ2-1	ASSSVGTSGHNEQF
12	TRBV10-1	TRBJ2-7	ASSPGQGGYEQY
12	TRBV14	TRBJ2-5	ASSQEATTKTQY